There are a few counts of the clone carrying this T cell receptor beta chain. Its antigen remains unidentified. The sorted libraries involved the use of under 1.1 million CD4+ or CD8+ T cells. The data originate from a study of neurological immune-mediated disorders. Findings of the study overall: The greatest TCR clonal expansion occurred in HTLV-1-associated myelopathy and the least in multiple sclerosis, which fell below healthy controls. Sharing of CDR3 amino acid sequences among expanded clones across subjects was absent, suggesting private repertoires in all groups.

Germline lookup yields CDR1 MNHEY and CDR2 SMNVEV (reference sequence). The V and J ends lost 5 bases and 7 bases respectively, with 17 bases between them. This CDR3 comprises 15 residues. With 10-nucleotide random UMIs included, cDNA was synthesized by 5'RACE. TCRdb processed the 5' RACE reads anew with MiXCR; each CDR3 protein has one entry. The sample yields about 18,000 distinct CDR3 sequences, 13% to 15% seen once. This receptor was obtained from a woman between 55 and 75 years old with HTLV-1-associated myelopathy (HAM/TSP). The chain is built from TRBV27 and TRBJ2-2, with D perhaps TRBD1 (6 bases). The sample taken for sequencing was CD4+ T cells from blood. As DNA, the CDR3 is TGTGCCAGCAGTCCCAGGGGCCTCCCGATCGGGGAGCTGTTTTTT. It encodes CASSPRGLPIGELFF.